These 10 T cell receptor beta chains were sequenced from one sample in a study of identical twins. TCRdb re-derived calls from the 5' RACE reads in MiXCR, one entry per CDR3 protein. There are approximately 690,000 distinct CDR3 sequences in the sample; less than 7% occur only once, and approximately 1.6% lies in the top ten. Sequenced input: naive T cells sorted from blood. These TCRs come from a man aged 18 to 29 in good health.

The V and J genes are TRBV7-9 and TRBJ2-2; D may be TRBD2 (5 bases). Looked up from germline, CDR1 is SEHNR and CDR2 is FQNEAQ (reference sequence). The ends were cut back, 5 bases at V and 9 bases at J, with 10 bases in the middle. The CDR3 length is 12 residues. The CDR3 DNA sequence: TGTGCCAGCAGCCCCCCGACTAGGGAGCTGTTTTTT. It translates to CASSPPTRELFF.

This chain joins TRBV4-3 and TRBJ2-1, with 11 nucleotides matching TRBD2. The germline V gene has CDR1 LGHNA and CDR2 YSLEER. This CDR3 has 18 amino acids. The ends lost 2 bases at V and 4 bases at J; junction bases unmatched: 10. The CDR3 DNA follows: TGCGCCAGCAGCCAAATAGCGGGAGGGCTCACCTCTTACAATGAGCAGTTCTTC. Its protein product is CASSQIAGGLTSYNEQFF.

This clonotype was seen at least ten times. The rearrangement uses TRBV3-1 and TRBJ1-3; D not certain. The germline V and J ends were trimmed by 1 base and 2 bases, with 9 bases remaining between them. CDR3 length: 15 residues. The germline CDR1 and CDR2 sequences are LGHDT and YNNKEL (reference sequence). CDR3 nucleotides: TGTGCCAGCAGCCAAGGGAGACTTCCTGGAAACACCATATATTTT. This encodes CASSQGRLPGNTIYF.

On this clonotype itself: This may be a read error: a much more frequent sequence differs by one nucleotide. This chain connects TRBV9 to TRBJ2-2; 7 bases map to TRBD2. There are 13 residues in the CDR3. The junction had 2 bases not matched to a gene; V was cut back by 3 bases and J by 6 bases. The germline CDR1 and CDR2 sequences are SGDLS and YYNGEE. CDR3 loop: CASSGGLAGELFF. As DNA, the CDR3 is TGTGCCAGCAGCGGAGGACTAGCCGGGGAGCTGTTTTTT.

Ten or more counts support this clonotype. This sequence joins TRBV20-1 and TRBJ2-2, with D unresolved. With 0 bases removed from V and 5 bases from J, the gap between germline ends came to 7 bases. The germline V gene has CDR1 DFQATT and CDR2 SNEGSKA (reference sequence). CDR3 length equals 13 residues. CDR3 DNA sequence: TGCAGTGCTAGAGATGGCAGTACCGGGGAGCTGTTTTTT. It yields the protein CSARDGSTGELFF.

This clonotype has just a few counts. This chain's CDR3 is CASSPPSWLAGGPGTGELFF. CDR3 bases: TGTGCCAGCAGCCCACCCTCGTGGCTAGCGGGAGGGCCAGGCACCGGGGAGCTGTTTTTT. J is TRBJ2-2 and V is TRBV7-8; 12 bases align to TRBD2. J was trimmed by 4 bases and V by 5 bases; bases with no gene match: 17. Germline values: CDR1 SGHVS, CDR2 FQNEAQ. This CDR3 spans 20 amino acids.

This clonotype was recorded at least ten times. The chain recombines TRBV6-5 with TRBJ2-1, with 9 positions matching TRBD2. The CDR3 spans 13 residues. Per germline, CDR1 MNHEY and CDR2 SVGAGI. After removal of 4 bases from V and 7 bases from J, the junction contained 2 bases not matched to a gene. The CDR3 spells CASSFSGGNEQFF. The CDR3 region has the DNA TGTGCCAGCAGTTTTAGCGGGGGTAATGAGCAGTTCTTC.

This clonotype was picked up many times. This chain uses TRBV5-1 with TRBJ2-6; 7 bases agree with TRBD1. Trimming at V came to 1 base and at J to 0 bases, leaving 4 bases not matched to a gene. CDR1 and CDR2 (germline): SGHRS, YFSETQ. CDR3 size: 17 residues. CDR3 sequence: CASSLTGQISGANVLTF. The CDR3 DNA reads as TGCGCCAGCAGCTTGACGGGACAGATCTCTGGGGCCAACGTCCTGACTTTC. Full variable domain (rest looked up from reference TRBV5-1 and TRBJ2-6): KAGVTQTPRYLIKTRGQQVTLSCSPISGHRSVSWYQQTPGQGLQFLFEYFSETQRNKGNFPGRFSGRQFSNSRSEMNVSTLELGDSALYLCASSLTGQISGANVLTFGAGSRLTVL.

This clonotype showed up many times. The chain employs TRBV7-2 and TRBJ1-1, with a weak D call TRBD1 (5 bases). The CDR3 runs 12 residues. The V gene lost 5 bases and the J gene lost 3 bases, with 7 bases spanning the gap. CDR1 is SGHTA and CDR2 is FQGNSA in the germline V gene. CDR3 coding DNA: TGTGCCAGCAGCCTACAGGACACTGAAGCTTTCTTT. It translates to CASSLQDTEAFF.

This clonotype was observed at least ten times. The CDR3 spells CATAGGGQTDTQYF. CDR3 nucleotides: TGTGCCACCGCGGGTGGGGGACAAACAGATACGCAGTATTTT. The V and J genes are TRBV12-3 or TRBV12-4 and TRBJ2-3; perhaps TRBD1 as D (6 bases). The length of the CDR3 is 14 residues. V lost 10 bases and J lost 3, with 17 bases in between.